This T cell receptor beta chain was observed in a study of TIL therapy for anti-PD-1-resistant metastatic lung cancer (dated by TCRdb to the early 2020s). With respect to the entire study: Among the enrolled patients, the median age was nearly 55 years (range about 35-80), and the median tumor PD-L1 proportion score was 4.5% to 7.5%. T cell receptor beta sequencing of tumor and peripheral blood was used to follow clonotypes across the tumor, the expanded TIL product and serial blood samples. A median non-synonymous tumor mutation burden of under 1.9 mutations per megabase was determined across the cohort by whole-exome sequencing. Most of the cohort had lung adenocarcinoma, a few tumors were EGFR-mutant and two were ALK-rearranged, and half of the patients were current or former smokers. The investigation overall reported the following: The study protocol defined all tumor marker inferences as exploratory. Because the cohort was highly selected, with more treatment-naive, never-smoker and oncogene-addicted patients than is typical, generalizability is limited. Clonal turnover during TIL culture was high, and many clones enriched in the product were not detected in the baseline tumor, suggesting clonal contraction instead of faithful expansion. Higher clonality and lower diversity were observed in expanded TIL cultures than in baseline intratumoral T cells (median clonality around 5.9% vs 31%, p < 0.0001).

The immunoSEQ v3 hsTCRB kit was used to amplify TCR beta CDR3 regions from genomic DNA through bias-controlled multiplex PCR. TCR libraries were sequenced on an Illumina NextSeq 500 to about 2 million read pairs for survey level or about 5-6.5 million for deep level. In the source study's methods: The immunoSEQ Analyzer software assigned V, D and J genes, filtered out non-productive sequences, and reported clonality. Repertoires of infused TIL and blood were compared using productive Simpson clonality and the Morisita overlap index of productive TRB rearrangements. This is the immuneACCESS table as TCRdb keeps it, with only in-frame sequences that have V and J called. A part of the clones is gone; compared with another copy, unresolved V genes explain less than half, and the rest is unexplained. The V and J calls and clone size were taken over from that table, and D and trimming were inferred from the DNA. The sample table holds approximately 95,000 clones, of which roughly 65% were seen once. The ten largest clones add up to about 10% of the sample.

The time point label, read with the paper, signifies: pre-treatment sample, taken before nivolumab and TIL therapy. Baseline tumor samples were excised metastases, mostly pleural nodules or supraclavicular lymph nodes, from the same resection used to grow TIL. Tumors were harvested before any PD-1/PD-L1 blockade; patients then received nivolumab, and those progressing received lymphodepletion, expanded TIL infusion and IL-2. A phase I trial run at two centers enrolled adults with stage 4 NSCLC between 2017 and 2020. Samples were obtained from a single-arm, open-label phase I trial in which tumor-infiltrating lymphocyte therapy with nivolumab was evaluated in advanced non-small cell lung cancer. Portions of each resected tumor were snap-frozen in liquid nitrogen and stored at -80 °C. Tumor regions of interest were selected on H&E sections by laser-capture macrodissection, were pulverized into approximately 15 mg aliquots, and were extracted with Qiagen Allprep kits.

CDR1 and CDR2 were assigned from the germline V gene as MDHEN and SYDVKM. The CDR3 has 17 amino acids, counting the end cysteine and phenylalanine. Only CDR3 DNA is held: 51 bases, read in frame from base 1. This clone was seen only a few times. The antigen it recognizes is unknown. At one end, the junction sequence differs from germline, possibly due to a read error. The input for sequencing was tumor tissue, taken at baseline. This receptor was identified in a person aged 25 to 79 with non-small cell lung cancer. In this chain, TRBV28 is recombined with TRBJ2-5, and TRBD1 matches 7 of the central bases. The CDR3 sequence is CASSSGLGQDHQETQYF. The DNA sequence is TGTGCCAGCAGTAGTGGGCTCGGACAGGACCACCAGGAGACCCAGTACTTC.